The entry below describes one TCR beta chain. The data derive from a study of shared T cell receptors in the human thymus. TCRdb keeps only in-frame clones here, not all; method: immunoSEQ multiplex PCR. The sample includes 630,000 or so clones, about 90% of them seen just once. V was shortened by 4 bases and J by 9 bases, with 25 bases between the two germline ends. CDR1 is SGDLS, CDR2 YYNGEE, per germline. This CDR3 spans 17 amino acids. In addition, the sample was reused for a study of human thymus T cells. As reported in that work: Thymic and blood repertoires showed apparently biased V and J gene usage. Related research described thymic repertoires that were highly overlapping among unrelated individuals.

The source is a boy less than two years old with a congenital heart defect. Sequenced input: thymocytes. The chain is built from TRBV9 and TRBJ2-2; maybe TRBD2 (6 bases). The CDR3 is CASSPQGGVPGIRELFF. The CDR3 DNA reads TGTGCCAGCAGCCCCCAAGGAGGGGTCCCGGGGATCCGGGAGCTGTTTTTT.